Presented here are 32 T cell receptor beta chains from one specimen sequenced in a study of blood T cell repertoires in COVID-19. Measured with immunoSEQ multiplex PCR; TCRdb has only the in-frame clones, and not every one. The table has around 310,000 clones, roughly 89% seen once. Sequencing input: peripheral blood. The receptors originated from a woman aged 40 to 55 with COVID-19, enrolled during active disease.

The chain uses TRBV2 and TRBJ2-1; possibly TRBD1 for D (6 bases). The length of the CDR3 is 17 residues. V was cut by 4 bases and J by 0 bases, with 16 bases left in between. The germline gives CDR1 SNHLY, CDR2 FYNNEI. CDR3 nucleotide sequence: TGTGCCAGCAGTGCGCAGATGAGAGGGGGCTCCTACAATGAGCAGTTCTTC. Protein: CASSAQMRGGSYNEQFF. Filled out from reference TRBV2 and TRBJ2-1, the complete variable domain reads EPEVTQTPSHQVTQMGQEVILRCVPISNHLYFYWYRQILGQKVEFLVSFYNNEISEKSEIFDDQFSVERPDGSNFTLKIRSTKLEDSAMYFCASSAQMRGGSYNEQFFGPGTRLTVL.

The chain is built from TRBV2 and TRBJ1-1; 9 bases map to TRBD1. The CDR3 is 17 amino acids. After removal of 4 bases from V and 2 bases from J, the junction contained 11 bases not matched to a gene. Germline assignment: CDR1 SNHLY and CDR2 FYNNEI. The CDR3: CASSGQGVKRANTEAFF. The CDR3 bases are TGTGCCAGCAGTGGACAGGGGGTCAAGAGGGCTAACACTGAAGCTTTCTTT.

This clone was detected only once. The chain couples TRBV28 to TRBJ1-1; the D gene is possibly TRBD1 (5 bases). Germline CDR1 and CDR2: MDHEN and SYDVKM. The CDR3 consists of 15 residues. V shed 2 bases and J shed 0 bases, with 10 bases lying between them. CDR3 nucleotide sequence: TGTGCCAGCAGTTTAAGGGAGGGGATGAACACTGAAGCTTTCTTT. Translating gives CASSLREGMNTEAFF.

This clone was counted only a few times. The gene calls are TRBV11-2 and TRBJ2-7, with 9 positions matching TRBD1. Trimming at V came to 5 bases and at J to 5 bases, leaving 7 bases not matched to a gene. Looked up from germline, CDR1 is SGHAT and CDR2 is FQNNGV. This CDR3 has 14 residues. The DNA for the CDR3 is TGTGCCAGCAGCATCACAGGGGGCATTAACGAGCAGTACTTC. This translates into CASSITGGINEQYF.

The J gene is TRBJ1-2, the V gene TRBV7-8; D is perhaps TRBD1 (5 bases). Germline V gives CDR1 SGHVS, CDR2 FQNEAQ. The CDR3 extends over 18 amino acids. V lost 5 bases and J lost 4, with 26 bases in between. The CDR3 DNA is TGTGCCAGCAGCACACGAAGGGGCAGGGCGGATGCTTCCTATGGCTACACCTTC. Amino acid sequence: CASSTRRGRADASYGYTF.

The J gene is TRBJ1-5, the V gene TRBV27; perhaps TRBD1 as D (6 bases). V lost 5 bases to trimming and J lost 0 bases, with 14 bases between them. In germline, CDR1 is MNHEY, CDR2 SMNVEV (reference sequence). The CDR3 consists of 16 residues. CDR3 bases: TGTGCCAGCAGTAAATACTACAGGGTTAGCAATCAGCCCCAGCATTTT. This gives the protein CASSKYYRVSNQPQHF.

The rearrangement joins TRBV28 to TRBJ2-5; D perhaps matches TRBD2 (5 bases). V was trimmed by 3 bases and J by 2 bases, leaving 16 bases between them. The germline CDR1 and CDR2 sequences are MDHEN and SYDVKM. The CDR3 length is 16 residues. The CDR3 bases are TGTGCCAGCAGTTTGGATAGGACTTGGGGACAAGAGACCCAGTACTTC. Translated: CASSLDRTWGQETQYF. The complete variable domain, with remaining parts taken from reference TRBV28 and TRBJ2-5, reads DVKVTQSSRYLVKRTGEKVFLECVQDMDHENMFWYRQDPGLGLRLIYFSYDVKMKEKGDIPEGYSVSREKKERFSLILESASTNQTSMYLCASSLDRTWGQETQYFGPGTRLLVL.

The rearrangement joins TRBV15 to TRBJ1-2; TRBD1 might be the D (6 bases). The CDR3 runs 16 residues. V lost 0 bases and J lost 5, with 16 bases in between. Germline V gene sequence: CDR1 LNHNV, CDR2 YYDKDF (reference sequence). The CDR3: CATSRDQGTFFYGYTF. The CDR3 coding sequence is TGTGCCACCAGCAGAGATCAGGGGACATTCTTTTATGGCTACACCTTC.

The genes are TRBV9 and TRBJ2-7; TRBD1 aligns across 8 bases. Germline loops: CDR1 SGDLS, CDR2 YYNGEE. Trimming at V came to 0 bases and at J to 3 bases, leaving 5 bases not matched to a gene. This CDR3 comprises 15 residues. CDR3 protein: CASSVAPGGDYEQYF. CDR3 sequence (DNA): TGTGCCAGCAGCGTAGCGCCAGGGGGCGACTACGAGCAGTACTTC.

The rearrangement links TRBV27 to TRBJ2-5; 7 positions agree with TRBD1. V shed 3 bases, J shed 5 bases, and the junction held 3 bases outside the gene matches. Germline-derived CDR1 and CDR2 are MNHEY and SMNVEV (reference sequence). This CDR3 contains 13 residues. The CDR3 sequence: CASSLTGWETQYF. The CDR3, as DNA: TGTGCCAGCAGTTTGACAGGGTGGGAGACCCAGTACTTC.

This chain uses TRBV18 with TRBJ2-7; 7 positions agree with TRBD2. V shed 5 bases, J shed 3 bases, and the junction held 1 base outside the gene matches. Germline V gene data show CDR1 as KGHSH and CDR2 as LQKENI. The CDR3 has 12 amino acids. DNA for the CDR3: TGTGCCAGCTCAGGGACTAACTACGAGCAGTACTTC. Protein sequence: CASSGTNYEQYF.

CDR3 sequence (DNA): TGTGCCATCAGTGAGTTTTCGCGGACAGATGGAAACACCATATATTTT. Translation gives CAISEFSRTDGNTIYF. The chain carries TRBV10-3 and TRBJ1-3, with a tentative D call TRBD1 (6 bases). Germline V gene sequence: CDR1 ENHRY, CDR2 SYGVKD. V lost 1 base to trimming and J lost 3 bases, with 13 bases between them. The CDR3 sequence is 16 residues long.

The chain carries TRBV5-6 and TRBJ1-3; TRBD1 matches 10 bases. This CDR3 is 16 amino acids long. Germline-derived CDR1 and CDR2 are SGHDT and YYEEEE. V was clipped by 2 bases and J by 3 bases; unmatched bases: 5. The CDR3 coding sequence is TGTGCCAGCAGCTTCAGACAGGGGGCCCGTGGAAACACCATATATTTT. Translated, it gives CASSFRQGARGNTIYF.

The rearrangement uses TRBV28 and TRBJ1-1, with TRBD1 as a possible D gene (5 bases). Germline CDR1 reads MDHEN; CDR2 reads SYDVKM. V lost 5 bases to trimming and J lost 5 bases, with 15 bases between them. This CDR3 has 14 amino acids. The CDR3 coding sequence is TGTGCCAGCAGTAACCCGGGAGGGGCAACTGAAGCTTTCTTT. This translates into CASSNPGGATEAFF.

V is TRBV2 and J is TRBJ1-1, with TRBD1 matching over 7 bases. CDR3 length equals 14 residues. CDR1 is SNHLY, CDR2 FYNNEI, per germline. The junction had 7 bases not matched to a gene; V was cut back by 2 bases and J by 7 bases. The CDR3 nucleotides are TGTGCCAGCAGTGAAAGAGGGGGCGCGGATGAAGCTTTCTTT. Protein sequence: CASSERGGADEAFF.

V gene TRBV28 combines with J gene TRBJ2-2, with D possibly matching TRBD1 (6 bases). The CDR3 runs to 15 residues. Germline CDR1 is MDHEN and CDR2 is SYDVKM. Trimming pared 4 bases from V and 5 bases from J, leaving 14 bases between. As DNA, the CDR3 is TGTGCCAGCAGTTCCCCAGGGGCAAGAACCGGGGAGCTGTTTTTT. It encodes CASSSPGARTGELFF. The full variable domain, with the rest looked up from reference TRBV28 and TRBJ2-2, is DVKVTQSSRYLVKRTGEKVFLECVQDMDHENMFWYRQDPGLGLRLIYFSYDVKMKEKGDIPEGYSVSREKKERFSLILESASTNQTSMYLCASSSPGARTGELFFGEGSRLTVL.

CDR3 nucleotide sequence: TGTGCCAGCAGCAGTGGGGGGGGCACAGATACGCAGTATTTT. Translated, it gives CASSSGGGTDTQYF. The V and J genes are TRBV5-4 and TRBJ2-3; 7 bases align to TRBD2. The germline V gene has CDR1 SGHNT and CDR2 YYREEE (reference sequence). After removal of 4 bases from V and 1 base from J, the junction contained 3 bases not matched to a gene. The CDR3 runs to 14 residues. Using reference TRBV5-4 and TRBJ2-3 for the parts outside the CDR3, the full variable domain is ETGVTQSPTHLIKTRGQQVTLRCSSQSGHNTVSWYQQALGQGPQFIFQYYREEENGRGNFPPRFSGLQFPNYSSELNVNALELDDSALYLCASSSGGGTDTQYFGPGTRLTVL.

The chain couples TRBV6-5 to TRBJ1-1; no clear D. V lost 1 base to trimming and J lost 5 bases, with 11 bases between them. In germline, CDR1 is MNHEY, CDR2 SVGAGI. This CDR3 region has 14 residues. The CDR3 is CASSYFGEGTEAFF. In nucleotides, the CDR3 is TGTGCCAGCAGTTACTTCGGGGAGGGAACTGAAGCTTTCTTT.

This sequence joins TRBV2 and TRBJ2-1; 8 positions match TRBD2. In germline, CDR1 is SNHLY, CDR2 FYNNEI. The CDR3 contains 16 residues. The junction had 10 bases not matched to a gene; V was cut back by 4 bases and J by 5 bases. CDR3 protein: CASSVLEREYNNEQFF. The CDR3 region has the DNA TGTGCCAGCAGTGTCTTGGAGCGGGAGTACAACAATGAGCAGTTCTTC. The full variable domain, in which reference TRBV2 and TRBJ2-1 provide the parts outside the CDR3, is EPEVTQTPSHQVTQMGQEVILRCVPISNHLYFYWYRQILGQKVEFLVSFYNNEISEKSEIFDDQFSVERPDGSNFTLKIRSTKLEDSAMYFCASSVLEREYNNEQFFGPGTRLTVL.

Only one count was recorded for this clone. This chain links TRBV3-1 (or the pseudogene TRBV3-2) with TRBJ2-1, with TRBD2 matching 8 bases. Trimming cost V 2 bases and J 5 bases; bases outside gene matches: 5. CDR1 is LGHDT, CDR2 YNNKEL, per germline (reference sequence). The CDR3 extends over 15 amino acids. The CDR3 protein is CASSQRGGIHNEQFF. Written as DNA, the CDR3 is TGTGCCAGCAGCCAACGCGGGGGGATACACAATGAGCAGTTCTTC.

The chain links TRBV5-1 to TRBJ2-5, with TRBD1 matching 9 bases. Germline values: CDR1 SGHRS, CDR2 YFSETQ. The J segment lost 5 bases and the V segment lost 4 bases, leaving 12 bases of the junction unmatched. The length of the CDR3 is 16 residues. CDR3 region: CASSSQPGQGMETQYF. In DNA, the CDR3 is TGCGCCAGCAGCAGTCAACCGGGACAGGGAATGGAGACCCAGTACTTC.

In its sample, this clone was seen once. This chain links TRBV28 with TRBJ2-3, with 8 bases lining up with TRBD2. Germline assignment: CDR1 MDHEN and CDR2 SYDVKM. The CDR3 has 15 residues. Trimming at V came to 5 bases and at J to 8 bases, leaving 12 bases not matched to a gene. The CDR3 coding sequence is TGTGCCAGCAGTCCTCATGACGGGAGGGCGGGTACGCAGTATTTT. Amino acids: CASSPHDGRAGTQYF. The variable domain in full, with the rest retrieved from reference TRBV28 and TRBJ2-3, is DVKVTQSSRYLVKRTGEKVFLECVQDMDHENMFWYRQDPGLGLRLIYFSYDVKMKEKGDIPEGYSVSREKKERFSLILESASTNQTSMYLCASSPHDGRAGTQYFGPGTRLTVL.

About this clone: At the DNA level, this CDR3 is encoded by other sequences in the same sample as well. The chain carries TRBV18 and TRBJ1-1; possible D gene TRBD1, 5 bases. The CDR3 totals 13 residues. V lost 3 bases and J lost 1, with 6 bases in between. Germline CDR1 and CDR2: KGHSH and LQKENI. The DNA of the CDR3 is TGTGCCAGCTCACCCCAGGGGAACACTGAAGCTTTCTTT. It encodes CASSPQGNTEAFF.

The chain recombines TRBV24-1 with TRBJ2-3, with a weak D call TRBD2 (6 bases). Per the germline V gene, CDR1 is KGHDR and CDR2 is SFDVKD. This CDR3 has 18 amino acids. Trimming removed 1 base from V and 2 bases from J, with 18 bases in between. The CDR3 nucleotides read TGTGCCACCAGTGATTTCCTGGGCGGGCGGGATGTCACAGATACGCAGTATTTT. It translates to CATSDFLGGRDVTDTQYF.

The chain links TRBV28 to TRBJ2-3, with no clear D. The CDR3 is made up of 17 amino acids. CDR1 is MDHEN and CDR2 is SYDVKM in the germline V gene. Trimming shortened V by 1 base and J by 1 base, and 15 bases separated the two germline ends. Here the CDR3 reads CASSLSGMGRGTDTQYF. CDR3 sequence (DNA): TGTGCCAGCAGTTTATCCGGTATGGGTCGGGGCACAGATACGCAGTATTTT.

The chain couples TRBV27 to TRBJ2-1; D not resolved. CDR3 length: 15 amino acids. Germline V gives CDR1 MNHEY, CDR2 SMNVEV (reference sequence). V lost 5 bases and J lost 0, with 11 bases in between. This CDR3 reads CASSLSVSSYNEQFF. The CDR3 DNA reads TGTGCCAGCAGTCTCTCAGTAAGCTCCTACAATGAGCAGTTCTTC.

This clone appeared a single time. V is TRBV5-1 and J is TRBJ2-1, with unresolved D. Trimming took 0 bases from V and 7 from J, leaving 11 bases between them. Germline lookup yields CDR1 SGHRS and CDR2 YFSETQ. The CDR3 length is 14 residues. The CDR3 coding sequence is TGCGCCAGCAGCTTGGTACCCTTCGGTAATGAGCAGTTCTTC. Translated, it gives CASSLVPFGNEQFF.

V gene TRBV7-2 combines with J gene TRBJ2-7; TRBD2 matches at 8 bases. The ends lost 3 bases at V and 3 bases at J; junction bases unmatched: 10. The CDR3 has 16 amino acids. Germline V gives CDR1 SGHTA, CDR2 FQGNSA. In DNA form, the CDR3 reads TGTGCCAGCAGCTTTCGGGATAGCGGGATGGGCTACGAGCAGTACTTC. Translated: CASSFRDSGMGYEQYF.

The chain recombines TRBV19 with TRBJ1-6; a weak D match, TRBD1 (6 bases). V dropped 3 bases and J dropped 7 bases, with 10 bases sitting between them. Germline CDR1 reads LNHDA; CDR2 reads SQIVND (reference sequence). CDR3 size: 14 residues. CDR3 protein: CASSIGQYNSPLHF. In DNA, the CDR3 is TGTGCCAGTAGTATCGGACAGTACAATTCACCCCTCCACTTT.

This rearrangement joins TRBV19 to TRBJ1-1; no reliable D call. Germline loops: CDR1 LNHDA, CDR2 SQIVND (reference sequence). Trimming stripped 3 bases from V and 0 bases from J, with 8 bases between. The CDR3 spans 14 residues. CDR3 DNA sequence: TGTGCCAGTAGTATCCCAGATATGAACACTGAAGCTTTCTTT. This encodes CASSIPDMNTEAFF.

V is TRBV9 and J is TRBJ1-5; no reliable D call. The CDR3 is 15 amino acids. V was cut by 0 bases and J by 0 bases, with 7 bases left in between. The V gene's germline CDR1 is SGDLS and CDR2 YYNGEE. The CDR3 spells CASSVDGYSNQPQHF. As DNA, the CDR3 is TGTGCCAGCAGCGTAGACGGTTATAGCAATCAGCCCCAGCATTTT.

The CDR3 DNA follows: TGTGCCAGCAGCCCCAACCCCGGGACAGGCCCCTCTGAAAAACTGTTTTTT. Its protein is CASSPNPGTGPSEKLFF. The chain is built from TRBV3-1 (or the pseudogene TRBV3-2) and TRBJ1-4, with 8 positions matching TRBD1. V lost 4 bases and J lost 7; bases outside the gene matches: 14. The CDR3 extends over 17 amino acids. The germline V gene has CDR1 LGHDT and CDR2 YNNKEL (reference sequence).